Listed below are T cell receptor beta chains from one sample, sequenced in a study of T-cell reconstitution after alpha-beta-depleted transplantation in children. TCRdb analysed the PCR reads with MiXCR anew, one entry per CDR3 protein. The repertoire holds over 400,000 distinct CDR3 sequences, with roughly an eighth as singletons. This specimen was PBMCs from the stem cell graft donor, taken from the stem cell graft. These receptors originate from a human donor who donated a stem cell graft to a child with combined immunodeficiency. The CDR3 runs from the conserved cysteine through the conserved F or W. Fields, in order: CDR3 length, J gene, D gene, V gene, clone size, CDR3 protein, CDR3 DNA. A D gene is named only where the DNA matches it firmly. Not all rows give a size; the values are once, few, many and, for expanded clones, a class.

len: 16; j_gene: TRBJ2-5; d_gene: .; v_gene: TRBV4-2; abundance: .; CDR3aa: CASSQDLYSYQETQYF; CDR3nt: TGTGCCAGCAGCCAAGATCTTTATTCGTACCAAGAGACCCAGTACTTC
len: 12; j_gene: TRBJ2-1; d_gene: .; v_gene: TRBV12-3/TRBV12-4; abundance: many; CDR3aa: CASSHEGSEQFF; CDR3nt: TGTGCCAGCAGCCATGAAGGGAGTGAGCAGTTCTTC
len: 16; j_gene: TRBJ2-3; d_gene: TRBD2; v_gene: TRBV7-8; abundance: few; CDR3aa: CASSFHPAGETDTQYF; CDR3nt: TGTGCCAGCAGCTTTCACCCAGCGGGGGAGACAGATACGCAGTATTTT
len: 13; j_gene: TRBJ2-1; d_gene: .; v_gene: TRBV29-1; abundance: many; CDR3aa: CSGGTDSYNEQFF; CDR3nt: TGCAGCGGGGGGACGGATTCCTACAATGAGCAGTTCTTC
len: 16; j_gene: TRBJ2-1; d_gene: TRBD2; v_gene: TRBV5-6; abundance: .; CDR3aa: CASSLAFASGYNEQFF; CDR3nt: TGTGCCAGCAGCTTGGCCTTTGCTAGCGGGTACAATGAGCAGTTCTTC
len: 14; j_gene: TRBJ2-2; d_gene: TRBD1; v_gene: TRBV5-1; abundance: .; CDR3aa: CASQQGASTGELFF; CDR3nt: TGCGCCAGCCAGCAGGGGGCATCGACCGGGGAGCTGTTTTTT
len: 13; j_gene: TRBJ2-1; d_gene: .; v_gene: TRBV5-5; abundance: .; CDR3aa: CASSFWGPGEQFF; CDR3nt: TGTGCCAGCAGCTTCTGGGGACCGGGTGAGCAGTTCTTC
len: 17; j_gene: TRBJ2-7; d_gene: .; v_gene: TRBV7-2; abundance: .; CDR3aa: CASSLGRWSGPKYEQYF; CDR3nt: TGTGCCAGCAGCTTAGGACGGTGGTCGGGACCAAAATACGAGCAGTACTTC
len: 14; j_gene: TRBJ1-1; d_gene: TRBD1; v_gene: TRBV15; abundance: few; CDR3aa: CATRQTGEDTEAFF; CDR3nt: TGTGCCACCAGGCAGACAGGGGAGGACACTGAAGCTTTCTTT
len: 16; j_gene: TRBJ1-2; d_gene: .; v_gene: TRBV5-6; abundance: few; CDR3aa: CASSSTHRDPRGGYTF; CDR3nt: TGTGCCAGCAGCTCCACCCACCGAGACCCACGGGGAGGCTACACCTTC
len: 14; j_gene: TRBJ2-7; d_gene: .; v_gene: TRBV10-3; abundance: few; CDR3aa: CAISGVQEFHEQYF; CDR3nt: TGTGCCATCAGCGGAGTCCAGGAGTTCCACGAGCAGTACTTC
len: 19; j_gene: TRBJ2-7; d_gene: .; v_gene: TRBV6-2/TRBV6-3; abundance: .; CDR3aa: CASSYSTRGVRISSYEQYF; CDR3nt: TGTGCCAGCAGTTACTCTACCCGAGGAGTCCGAATCAGCTCCTACGAGCAGTACTTC
len: 15; j_gene: TRBJ2-7; d_gene: .; v_gene: TRBV5-5; abundance: few; CDR3aa: CASSSGIGVSYEQYF; CDR3nt: TGTGCCAGCAGCTCTGGTATTGGGGTCTCCTACGAGCAGTACTTC
len: 17; j_gene: TRBJ2-3; d_gene: TRBD1; v_gene: TRBV4-1; abundance: few; CDR3aa: CASSQILRDRATDTQYF; CDR3nt: TGCGCCAGCAGCCAAATCCTCCGGGACAGAGCCACAGATACGCAGTATTTT